The clone carrying this T cell receptor beta chain was observed a handful of times. The sample is drawn from a study of spatial heterogeneity in lung cancer. Study details: Sequencing consistently turned up more beta-chain sequences than alpha-chain sequences. On average, each unique TCR and UMI combination appeared more than ten times in raw reads.

A single record per CDR3 protein comes from TCRdb applying MiXCR to the 5' RACE reads. Of 9,500 to 14,000 distinct CDR3 sequences in the sample, 3% to 4.5% were seen once. Regarding time point: sample taken at primary tumor resection. This clonotype originated in a female donor with early-stage non-small cell lung cancer. Sequencing was performed on PBMCs, taken at surgery.

The CDR3 DNA is TGTGCCACCCAGACAGGGAAGAATCAGCCCCAGCATTTT. Its translation: CATQTGKNQPQHF. The V call is TRBV10-3, the J call TRBJ1-5, with 7 bases aligning to TRBD1. CDR3 size: 13 residues. Looked up from germline, CDR1 is ENHRY and CDR2 is SYGVKD. With 10 bases clipped from V and 4 bases from J, the junction kept 7 bases outside the gene matches.